The 12 T cell receptor beta chains in this list originate from one sample, sequenced in a study of identical twins. TCRdb used MiXCR to reprocess the 5' RACE reads, holding one entry per CDR3 protein. This table has 700,000 or so distinct CDR3 sequences, 8.6% appearing once. The same sample was also studied in work on yellow fever vaccine responses in identical twins.

The material sequenced was PBMCs. These receptors were taken from a woman aged 18 to 35 in good health.

The rearrangement uses TRBV2 and TRBJ2-1; 9 bases agree with TRBD2. V was pared by 5 bases and J by 6 bases, with 17 bases of the junction left unmatched. CDR1 is SNHLY and CDR2 is FYNNEI in the germline V gene. This CDR3 is 18 amino acids long. The chain's CDR3 is CASSLVLAGPLRGNEQFF. The CDR3 nucleotides are TGTGCCAGCAGTCTAGTACTAGCGGGCCCCCTTAGGGGCAATGAGCAGTTCTTC.

V usage is TRBV5-1 and J usage is TRBJ2-5, with 9 bases fitting TRBD1. The CDR3 extends over 15 amino acids. Trimming removed 4 bases from V and 5 bases from J; junction bases left unmatched: 9. CDR1 is SGHRS and CDR2 is YFSETQ in the germline V gene. The CDR3 spells CASSRITGGGETQYF. The CDR3 region has the DNA TGCGCCAGCAGCCGTATTACAGGGGGCGGGGAGACCCAGTACTTC.

This clonotype came up a few times. This chain joins TRBV27 and TRBJ1-2; D unclear. The CDR3 consists of 15 residues. The germline gives CDR1 MNHEY, CDR2 SMNVEV (reference sequence). The V end lost 4 bases, the J end lost 0 bases, and 12 bases lay between the germline ends. DNA for the CDR3: TGTGCCAGCAGTTCTCGGGGTTTAGCTAACTATGGCTACACCTTC. It yields the protein CASSSRGLANYGYTF.

This clonotype showed up many times. The chain links TRBV12-3 or TRBV12-4 to TRBJ1-1; unclear D gene. The CDR3 consists of 13 residues. V was clipped by 6 bases and J by 0 bases, with 8 bases between them. DNA of the CDR3: TGTGCCAGCAGCCACATTGTGAACACTGAAGCTTTCTTT. Residues: CASSHIVNTEAFF.

This clonotype was picked up many times. V is TRBV5-1 and J is TRBJ2-2; D ambiguous. Germline V gene data show CDR1 as SGHRS and CDR2 as YFSETQ. Trimming pared 0 bases from V and 4 bases from J, leaving 10 bases between. This CDR3 has 15 amino acids. The CDR3 region is CASSLGASSTGELFF. CDR3 DNA: TGCGCCAGCAGCTTGGGGGCTTCGAGCACCGGGGAGCTGTTTTTT.

This chain connects TRBV11-1 to TRBJ2-5, with no clear D. CDR1 SGHAT and CDR2 FQDESV come from the germline V gene (reference sequence). The V end was cut by 3 bases, the J end by 4 bases, with 24 bases between. The CDR3 has 18 amino acids. The CDR3 protein is CASSLGTEPGRRGETQYF. CDR3 bases: TGTGCCAGCAGCTTGGGAACCGAACCCGGTCGGAGAGGAGAGACCCAGTACTTC.

The chain combines TRBV30 with TRBJ2-5; D possibly corresponds to TRBD1 (5 bases). Germline V lookup: CDR1 GTSNPN, CDR2 SVGIG (reference sequence). This CDR3 has 13 amino acids. With 1 base removed from V and 2 bases from J, the gap between germline ends came to 8 bases. This CDR3 is CAWSDSGQETQYF. DNA for the CDR3: TGTGCCTGGAGTGATTCAGGGCAAGAGACCCAGTACTTC.

J is TRBJ2-2 and V is TRBV5-5, with D unresolved. Between the trimmed V and J ends, which lost 0 bases and 1 base, there was a span of 10 bases. The CDR3 contains 16 residues. CDR1 is SGHKS, CDR2 YYEKEE, per germline (reference sequence). CDR3 region: CASSLEWPWNTGELFF. In DNA, the CDR3 is TGTGCCAGCAGCTTGGAGTGGCCTTGGAACACCGGGGAGCTGTTTTTT.

This clonotype was recorded at least ten times. The CDR3: CASSSLDRTSGSRFQETQYF. The CDR3 DNA reads TGTGCCAGCAGTTCACTGGACCGGACTAGCGGGAGCCGCTTCCAAGAGACCCAGTACTTC. This chain connects TRBV25-1 to TRBJ2-5, with 13 bases fitting TRBD2. CDR3 length equals 20 residues. Germline lookup yields CDR1 MGHDK and CDR2 SYGVNS. The V and J ends lost 5 bases and 1 base, in that order; junction bases with no gene match: 16.

This clonotype was seen ten or more times. The V gene is TRBV7-2, the J gene TRBJ1-1, with TRBD1 matching 7 bases. This CDR3 spans 14 amino acids. The V segment lost 4 bases and the J segment 6 bases; nucleotides outside the gene matches: 8. CDR1 SGHTA and CDR2 FQGNSA come from the germline V gene. The CDR3 here is CASSSGQAGAEAFF. DNA for the CDR3: TGTGCCAGCAGCTCAGGACAGGCAGGGGCTGAAGCTTTCTTT.

The chain links TRBV20-1 to TRBJ2-1, with 8 bases that match TRBD2. V shed 5 bases and J 0 bases; nucleotides not matched to a gene: 6. CDR3 size: 15 residues. Germline V lookup: CDR1 DFQATT, CDR2 SNEGSKA (reference sequence). DNA for the CDR3: TGCAGTGCTCCGGCTAGCGGGCCCTCCTACAATGAGCAGTTCTTC. Protein: CSAPASGPSYNEQFF.

This chain uses TRBV12-3 or TRBV12-4 with TRBJ2-1; D possibly matches TRBD1 or TRBD2 (5 bases each). The CDR3 extends over 13 amino acids. The V gene lost 6 bases and the J gene lost 8 bases, with 14 bases spanning the gap. For the CDR3, the DNA is TGTGCCAGCAGAAAACCGGGGACGGATGAGCAGTTCTTC. This codes for CASRKPGTDEQFF.